These 13 T cell receptor beta chains were sequenced from one sample in a study of cytomegalovirus exposure and HLA in healthy donors. Primers included in the PCR were 60 Vbeta and 13 Jbeta primers. The protocol was immunoSEQ multiplex PCR, while the TCRdb copy is restricted to in-frame clones and leaves out a portion. This table holds 130,000 or so clones. The sample was PBMCs. The receptors stem from a woman aged 35 to 49 in good health and CMV-seronegative.

With respect to this clone: Other DNA sequences in the sample encode the same CDR3. The chain uses TRBV9 and TRBJ1-2; perhaps TRBD1 as D (6 bases). The CDR3 loop spans 14 amino acids. The germline V and J ends were trimmed by 0 bases and 5 bases, with 11 bases remaining between them. The germline V gene has CDR1 SGDLS and CDR2 YYNGEE. The CDR3, as DNA: TGTGCCAGCAGCGTAGATCTGGGGGCGTATGGCTACACCTTC. Protein sequence: CASSVDLGAYGYTF. Full variable domain (remainder filled in from reference TRBV9 and TRBJ1-2): DSGVTQTPKHLITATGQRVTLRCSPRSGDLSVYWYQQSLDQGLQFLIQYYNGEERAKGNILERFSAQQFPDLHSELNLSSLELGDSALYFCASSVDLGAYGYTFGSGTRLTVV.

This sequence joins TRBV11-3 and TRBJ1-6; D gene ambiguous. The germline CDR1 and CDR2 sequences are SGHNT and YENEEA. CDR3 length: 13 amino acids. The V and J ends lost 5 bases and 7 bases respectively, with 9 bases between them. The DNA for the CDR3 is TGTGCCAGCAGCGCCGGACTCAATTCACCCCTCCACTTT. Protein: CASSAGLNSPLHF.

This chain connects TRBV6-6 to TRBJ1-2, with D tentatively TRBD1 (5 bases). Germline CDR1 is MNHNY and CDR2 is SVGAGI (reference sequence). Trimming took off 1 base at V and 6 bases at J, with 9 bases between the two ends. CDR3 length: 13 amino acids. The chain's CDR3 is CASSYLGQNGYTF. CDR3 in DNA: TGTGCCAGCAGTTACTTGGGGCAGAATGGCTACACCTTC.

This rearrangement joins TRBV5-1 to TRBJ1-1; D remains unclear. Looked up from germline, CDR1 is SGHRS and CDR2 is YFSETQ. V lost 4 bases and J lost 5, with 15 bases in between. This CDR3 region has 14 residues. In nucleotides, the CDR3 is TGCGCCAGCAGCGGGGTTGGACTCATGACTGAAGCTTTCTTT. This gives the protein CASSGVGLMTEAFF. Variable domain in full (rest from reference TRBV5-1 and TRBJ1-1): KAGVTQTPRYLIKTRGQQVTLSCSPISGHRSVSWYQQTPGQGLQFLFEYFSETQRNKGNFPGRFSGRQFSNSRSEMNVSTLELGDSALYLCASSGVGLMTEAFFGQGTRLTVV.

This chain connects TRBV4-3 to TRBJ2-7; TRBD1 matches at 10 bases. Germline V CDR1 and CDR2: LGHNA, YSLEER. With 3 bases clipped from V and 1 base from J, the junction kept 6 bases outside the gene matches. This CDR3 has 16 amino acids. The CDR3 is CASSQYGQGGSYEQYF. The CDR3 bases are TGCGCCAGCAGCCAGTATGGACAGGGGGGTTCCTACGAGCAGTACTTC.

The rearrangement joins TRBV5-4 to TRBJ1-2; D uncertain. This CDR3 comprises 15 residues. CDR1 is SGHNT, CDR2 YYREEE, per germline (reference sequence). V shed 1 base and J shed 8 bases, with 18 bases lying between them. This chain's CDR3 is CASSLIEFRNRGYTF. The CDR3 DNA follows: TGTGCCAGCAGCTTGATCGAGTTCCGAAATCGGGGCTACACCTTC.

CDR3 in amino acids: CASSLLDRASMNTEAFF. The CDR3 DNA sequence: TGTGCCAGCAGCCTTCTGGACAGGGCATCGATGAACACTGAAGCTTTCTTT. The chain carries TRBV28 and TRBJ1-1; 8 bases map to TRBD1. Germline V gene data show CDR1 as MDHEN and CDR2 as SYDVKM. The V and J ends lost 6 bases and 0 bases, in that order; junction bases with no gene match: 12. The CDR3 is 17 residues long.

This sequence joins TRBV29-1 and TRBJ1-4; unclear D gene. Looked up from germline, CDR1 is SQVTM and CDR2 is ANQGSEA. The CDR3 is made up of 13 amino acids. V was pared by 4 bases and J by 4 bases, with 10 bases between. The CDR3 nucleotides are TGCAGCGTTGCGGGGAAGTATAATGAAAAACTGTTTTTT. Its protein product is CSVAGKYNEKLFF.

The chain joins TRBV2 to TRBJ1-5; D is uncertain. The germline V gene has CDR1 SNHLY and CDR2 FYNNEI. Trimming left V 6 bases short and J 4 bases short, with 10 bases between. The CDR3 is 13 amino acids. The CDR3 sequence is CASSLQENQPQHF. The CDR3 DNA reads as TGTGCCAGCAGCCTCCAAGAGAATCAGCCCCAGCATTTT.

This chain uses TRBV6-5 with TRBJ2-1; 9 nucleotides match TRBD1. The CDR3 contains 16 residues. With 2 bases clipped from V and 5 bases from J, the junction kept 7 bases outside the gene matches. CDR1 and CDR2 (germline): MNHEY, SVGAGI. Here the CDR3 DNA reads TGTGCCAGCAGTTACACGGGACAGGGTGTCCACAATGAGCAGTTCTTC. Translation: CASSYTGQGVHNEQFF.

J is TRBJ1-2 and V is TRBV14; 7 nucleotides match TRBD1. This CDR3 comprises 16 residues. Germline CDR1 is SGHDN and CDR2 is FVKESK. Trimming cost V 4 bases and J 3 bases; bases outside gene matches: 11. CDR3 residues: CASSPAPRGLHYGYTF. The CDR3 bases are TGTGCCAGCAGCCCTGCTCCGAGGGGGCTCCACTATGGCTACACCTTC. The entire variable domain, with the rest obtained from reference TRBV14 and TRBJ1-2, is as follows: EAGVTQFPSHSVIEKGQTVTLRCDPISGHDNLYWYRRVMGKEIKFLLHFVKESKQDESGMPNNRFLAERTGGTYSTLKVQPAELEDSGVYFCASSPAPRGLHYGYTFGSGTRLTVV.

The chain joins TRBV6-5 to TRBJ2-3; a weak D match, TRBD2 (5 bases). Per the germline V gene, CDR1 is MNHEY and CDR2 is SVGAGI. The ends were cut back, 10 bases at V and 2 bases at J, with 19 bases in the middle. CDR3 size: 15 residues. The CDR3 coding sequence is TGTGCCACCTCCCGACTGGGCGGGCTCACAGATACGCAGTATTTT. It specifies CATSRLGGLTDTQYF.

The chain uses TRBV7-8 and TRBJ1-6, with 9 bases identical to TRBD1. Germline values: CDR1 SGHVS, CDR2 FQNEAQ. The CDR3 totals 16 residues. The V segment lost 0 bases and the J segment 9 bases; nucleotides outside the gene matches: 6. The CDR3 sequence is CASSLARTGVGSPLHF. The CDR3 nucleotides are TGTGCCAGCAGCTTAGCTCGGACAGGGGTAGGTTCACCCCTCCACTTT.